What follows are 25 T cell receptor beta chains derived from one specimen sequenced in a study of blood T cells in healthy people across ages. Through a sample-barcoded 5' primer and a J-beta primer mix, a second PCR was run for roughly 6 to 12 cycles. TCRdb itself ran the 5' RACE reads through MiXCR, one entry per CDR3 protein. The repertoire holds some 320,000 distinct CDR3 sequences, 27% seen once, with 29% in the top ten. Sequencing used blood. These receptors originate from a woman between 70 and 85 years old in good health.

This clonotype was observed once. The CDR3 spells CSARAPWAGLTGELFF. CDR3 sequence (DNA): TGCAGTGCTAGGGCCCCCTGGGCAGGGCTAACCGGGGAGCTGTTTTTT. This chain links TRBV20-1 with TRBJ2-2; perhaps TRBD1 as D (5 bases). Trimming pared 3 bases from V and 5 bases from J, leaving 19 bases between. The germline CDR1 and CDR2 sequences are DFQATT and SNEGSKA (reference sequence). CDR3 length equals 16 residues.

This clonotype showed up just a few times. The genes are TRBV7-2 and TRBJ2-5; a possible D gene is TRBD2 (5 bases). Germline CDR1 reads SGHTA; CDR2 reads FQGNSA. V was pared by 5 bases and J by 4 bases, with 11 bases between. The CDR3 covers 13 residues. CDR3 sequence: CASSRTEVETQYF. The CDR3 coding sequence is TGTGCCAGCAGCCGTACGGAGGTAGAGACCCAGTACTTC. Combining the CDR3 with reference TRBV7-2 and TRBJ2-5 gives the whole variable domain GAGVSQSPSNKVTEKGKDVELRCDPISGHTALYWYRQSLGQGLEFLIYFQGNSAPDKSGLPSDRFSAERTGGSVSTLTIQRTQQEDSAVYLCASSRTEVETQYFGPGTRLLVL.

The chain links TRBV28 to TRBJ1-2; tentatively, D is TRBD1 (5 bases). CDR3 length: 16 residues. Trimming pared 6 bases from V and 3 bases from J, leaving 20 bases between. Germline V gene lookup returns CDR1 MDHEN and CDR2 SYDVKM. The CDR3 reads CASSSDWGTLDYGYTF. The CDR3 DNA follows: TGTGCCAGCAGCTCAGATTGGGGGACCTTAGACTATGGCTACACCTTC.

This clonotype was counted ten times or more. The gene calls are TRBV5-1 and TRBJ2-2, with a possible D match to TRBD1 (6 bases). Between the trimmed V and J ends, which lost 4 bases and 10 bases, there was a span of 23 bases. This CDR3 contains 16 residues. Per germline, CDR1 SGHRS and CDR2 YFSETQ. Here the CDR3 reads CASSLGTSEPPEELFF. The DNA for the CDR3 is TGCGCCAGCAGCCTCGGGACAAGCGAGCCTCCTGAGGAGCTGTTTTTT.

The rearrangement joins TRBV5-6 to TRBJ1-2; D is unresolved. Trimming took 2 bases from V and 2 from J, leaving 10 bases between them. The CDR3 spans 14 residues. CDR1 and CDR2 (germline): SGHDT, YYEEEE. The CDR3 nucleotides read TGTGCCAGCAGCTTCGGGGAGAGGAACTATGGCTACACCTTC. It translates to CASSFGERNYGYTF.

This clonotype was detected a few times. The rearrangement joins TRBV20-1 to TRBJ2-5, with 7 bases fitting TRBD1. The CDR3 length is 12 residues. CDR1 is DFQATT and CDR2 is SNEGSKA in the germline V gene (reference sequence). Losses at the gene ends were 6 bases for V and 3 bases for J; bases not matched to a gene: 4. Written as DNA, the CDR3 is TGCAGTGCCCAGGGACAGAAAGAGACCCAGTACTTC. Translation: CSAQGQKETQYF.

The CDR3, as DNA: TGTGCCAGCAGTGAACCAGGATACTACGAGCAGTACTTC. Translation: CASSEPGYYEQYF. J is TRBJ2-5 and V is TRBV2; no clear D gene. The DNA end is more similar to TRBJ2-7, so the J call may be wrong. Per the germline V gene, CDR1 is SNHLY and CDR2 is FYNNEI. CDR3 length equals 13 residues.

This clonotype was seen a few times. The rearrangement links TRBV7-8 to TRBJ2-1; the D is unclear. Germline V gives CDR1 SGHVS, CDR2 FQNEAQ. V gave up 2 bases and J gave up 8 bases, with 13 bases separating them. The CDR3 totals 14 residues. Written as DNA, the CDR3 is TGTGCCAGCAGCTTAAAGCAGGTAACAGATGAGCAGTTCTTC. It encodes CASSLKQVTDEQFF.

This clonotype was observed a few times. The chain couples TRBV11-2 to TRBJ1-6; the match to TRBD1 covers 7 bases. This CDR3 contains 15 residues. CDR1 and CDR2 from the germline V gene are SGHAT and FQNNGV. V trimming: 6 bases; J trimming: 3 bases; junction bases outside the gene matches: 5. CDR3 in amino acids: CASRPGTVYNSPLHF. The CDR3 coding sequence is TGTGCCAGCAGACCCGGGACAGTCTATAATTCACCCCTCCACTTT. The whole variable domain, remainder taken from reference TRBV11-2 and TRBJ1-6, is EAGVAQSPRYKIIEKRQSVAFWCNPISGHATLYWYQQILGQGPKLLIQFQNNGVVDDSQLPKDRFSAERLKGVDSTLKIQPAKLEDSAVYLCASRPGTVYNSPLHFGNGTRLTVT.

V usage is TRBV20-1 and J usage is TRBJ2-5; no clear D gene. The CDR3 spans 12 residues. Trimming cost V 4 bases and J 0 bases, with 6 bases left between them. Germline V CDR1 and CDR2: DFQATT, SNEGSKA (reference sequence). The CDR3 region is CSATRNQETQYF. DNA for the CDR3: TGCAGTGCTACTAGGAACCAAGAGACCCAGTACTTC.

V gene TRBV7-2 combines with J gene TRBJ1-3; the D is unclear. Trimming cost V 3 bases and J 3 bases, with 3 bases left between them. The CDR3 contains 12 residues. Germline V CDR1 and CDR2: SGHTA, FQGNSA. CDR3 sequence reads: CASSFRGNTIYF. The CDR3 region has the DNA TGTGCCAGCAGCTTTCGTGGAAACACCATATATTTT.

CDR3 nucleotide sequence: TGCAGTGCTAGAGATCCATTACAGGGGGCCTACGAGCAGTACTTC. Its translation: CSARDPLQGAYEQYF. The rearrangement uses TRBV20-1 and TRBJ2-7, with 8 bases identical to TRBD1. The germline V gene encodes CDR1 DFQATT and CDR2 SNEGSKA (reference sequence). There are 15 residues in the CDR3. V shed 0 bases and J 2 bases; nucleotides not matched to a gene: 6.

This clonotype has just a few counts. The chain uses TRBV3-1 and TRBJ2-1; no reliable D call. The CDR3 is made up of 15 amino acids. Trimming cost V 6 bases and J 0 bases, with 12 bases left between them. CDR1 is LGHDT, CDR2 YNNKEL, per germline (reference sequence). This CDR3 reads CASSLFLSSYNEQFF. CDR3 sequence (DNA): TGTGCCAGCAGTCTCTTTCTAAGCTCCTACAATGAGCAGTTCTTC.

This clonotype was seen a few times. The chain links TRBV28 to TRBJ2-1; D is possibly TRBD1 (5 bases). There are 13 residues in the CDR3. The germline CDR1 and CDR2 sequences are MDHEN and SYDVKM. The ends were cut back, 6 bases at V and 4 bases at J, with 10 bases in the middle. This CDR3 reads CASSYKGYNEQFF. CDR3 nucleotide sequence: TGTGCCAGCAGCTACAAGGGGTACAATGAGCAGTTCTTC.

The CDR3 reads CSARGGSWGRDTQYF. The CDR3 DNA reads as TGCAGTGCTAGAGGGGGGTCTTGGGGCAGAGATACGCAGTATTTT. The V and J genes are TRBV20-1 and TRBJ2-3, with D possibly being TRBD1 or TRBD2 (5 bases each). CDR1 DFQATT and CDR2 SNEGSKA come from the germline V gene (reference sequence). V gave up 1 base and J gave up 5 bases, with 16 bases separating them. The CDR3 sequence is 15 residues long.

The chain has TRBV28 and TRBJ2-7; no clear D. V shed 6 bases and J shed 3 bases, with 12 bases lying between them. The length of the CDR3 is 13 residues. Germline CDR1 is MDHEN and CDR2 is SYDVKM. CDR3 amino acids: CASRNTASYEQYF. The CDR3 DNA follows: TGTGCCAGCAGGAACACAGCGAGCTACGAGCAGTACTTC.

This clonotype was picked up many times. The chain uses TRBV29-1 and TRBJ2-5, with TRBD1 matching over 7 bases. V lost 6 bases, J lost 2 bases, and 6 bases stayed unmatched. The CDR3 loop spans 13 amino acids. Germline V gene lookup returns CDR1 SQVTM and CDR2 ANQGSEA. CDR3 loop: CSVGDSSQETQYF. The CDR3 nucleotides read TGCAGCGTAGGGGACAGCTCTCAAGAGACCCAGTACTTC.

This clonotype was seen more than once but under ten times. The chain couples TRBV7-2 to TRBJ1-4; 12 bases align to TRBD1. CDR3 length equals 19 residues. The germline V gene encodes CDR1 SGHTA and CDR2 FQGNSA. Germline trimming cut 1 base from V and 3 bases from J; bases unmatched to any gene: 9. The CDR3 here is CASSLGGKGQGASNEKLFF. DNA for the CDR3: TGTGCCAGCAGCTTAGGCGGGAAGGGACAGGGGGCATCTAATGAAAAACTGTTTTTT.

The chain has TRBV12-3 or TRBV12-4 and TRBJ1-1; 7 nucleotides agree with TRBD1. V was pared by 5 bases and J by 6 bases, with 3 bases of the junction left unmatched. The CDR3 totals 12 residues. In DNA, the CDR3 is TGTGCCAGCAGTCGCGACAGGGCTGAAGCTTTCTTT. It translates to CASSRDRAEAFF.

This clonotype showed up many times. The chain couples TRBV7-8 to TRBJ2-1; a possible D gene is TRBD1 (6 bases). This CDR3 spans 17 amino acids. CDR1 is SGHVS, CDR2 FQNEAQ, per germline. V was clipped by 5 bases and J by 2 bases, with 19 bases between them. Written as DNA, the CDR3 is TGTGCCAGCAGCGATGAATTGGGGGCCGGTCCCTACAATGAGCAGTTCTTC. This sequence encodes CASSDELGAGPYNEQFF.

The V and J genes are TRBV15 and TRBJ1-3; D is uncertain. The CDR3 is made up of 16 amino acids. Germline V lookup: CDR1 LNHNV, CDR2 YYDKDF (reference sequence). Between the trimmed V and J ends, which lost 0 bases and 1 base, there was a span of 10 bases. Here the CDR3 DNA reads TGTGCCACCAGCAGAGAAATATCGGGGTCTGGAAACACCATATATTTT. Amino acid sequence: CATSREISGSGNTIYF. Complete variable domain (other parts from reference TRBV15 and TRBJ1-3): DAMVIQNPRYQVTQFGKPVTLSCSQTLNHNVMYWYQQKSSQAPKLLFHYYDKDFNNEADTPDNFQSRRPNTSFCFLDIRSPGLGDTAMYLCATSREISGSGNTIYFGEGSWLTVV.

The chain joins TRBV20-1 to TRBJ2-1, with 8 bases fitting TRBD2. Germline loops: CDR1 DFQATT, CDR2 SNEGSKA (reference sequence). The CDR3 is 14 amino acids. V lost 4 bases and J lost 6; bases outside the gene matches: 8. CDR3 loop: CSATRSGSPNEQFF. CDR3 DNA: TGCAGTGCTACGAGGAGCGGGAGCCCCAATGAGCAGTTCTTC.

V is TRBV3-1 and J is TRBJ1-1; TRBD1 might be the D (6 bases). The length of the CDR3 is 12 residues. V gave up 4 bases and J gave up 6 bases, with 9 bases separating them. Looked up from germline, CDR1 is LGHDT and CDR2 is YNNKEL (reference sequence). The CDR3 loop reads CASSRYRAEAFF. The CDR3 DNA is TGTGCCAGCAGCCGATACAGGGCTGAAGCTTTCTTT.

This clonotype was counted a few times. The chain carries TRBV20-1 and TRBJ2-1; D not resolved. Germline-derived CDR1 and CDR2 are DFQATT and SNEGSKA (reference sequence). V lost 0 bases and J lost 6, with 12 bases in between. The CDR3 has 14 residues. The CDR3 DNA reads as TGCAGTGCTAGAGACTCAATAGTAACCAATGAGCAGTTCTTC. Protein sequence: CSARDSIVTNEQFF.

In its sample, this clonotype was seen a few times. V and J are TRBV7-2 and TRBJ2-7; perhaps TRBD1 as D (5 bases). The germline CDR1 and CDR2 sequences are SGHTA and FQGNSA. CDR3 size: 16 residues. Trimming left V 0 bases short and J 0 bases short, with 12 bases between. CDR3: CASSLANRPSSYEQYF. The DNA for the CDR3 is TGTGCCAGCAGCTTAGCCAACAGGCCTAGCTCCTACGAGCAGTACTTC.